Shown below are 10 T cell receptor beta chains from a single sample sequenced in a study of monozygotic twins with inflammatory bowel disease. Following a re-call of the 5' RACE reads, TCRdb has one entry per CDR3 protein and lacks DNA. The ten most abundant clones cover 2.6% of a sample with approximately 380,000 distinct CDR3 sequences. The sequencing input was blood. Receptor source: a human donor with ulcerative colitis or Crohn's disease, or a healthy co-twin of an affected twin (not recorded which).

The chain combines TRBV6-1 with TRBJ1-4. Germline CDR1 reads MNHNS; CDR2 reads SASEGT. The CDR3 totals 15 residues. CDR3 in amino acids: CASALAGGLGEKLLF.

This rearrangement joins TRBV5-1 to TRBJ2-2. Germline CDR1 reads SGHRS; CDR2 reads YFSETQ. This CDR3 is 15 amino acids long. CDR3 sequence reads: CASSMDSTRAGELFF.

The rearrangement links TRBV5-4 to TRBJ2-3; as DNA is missing, the TRBD2 call by TCRdb cannot be tested. The CDR3 runs 14 residues. Germline CDR1 reads SGHNT; CDR2 reads YYREEE (reference sequence). The CDR3 loop reads CAGTDPAGPDTQYF.

The chain carries TRBV7-9 and TRBJ1-1; TCRdb selects TRBD1, and the lack of DNA leaves this call unchecked. The CDR3 spans 16 residues. Germline-derived CDR1 and CDR2 are SEHNR and FQNEAQ (reference sequence). The CDR3 protein is CASSPGERGPTTEAFF.

CDR3 residues: CASSFIGTGGGEDGYTF. J is TRBJ1-2 and V is TRBV7-2; without DNA, the TCRdb call of TRBD1 cannot be checked. Germline V lookup: CDR1 SGHTA, CDR2 FQGNSA. The CDR3 loop spans 17 amino acids.

The chain has TRBV7-9 and TRBJ2-7; checking the TCRdb D call of TRBD2 is not possible without DNA. Germline assignment: CDR1 SEHNR and CDR2 FQNEAQ (reference sequence). The CDR3 is 16 residues long. CDR3 loop: CASSPAALAGAYEQYF.

The chain joins TRBV5-8 to TRBJ2-2; TCRdb selects TRBD1, and the lack of DNA leaves this call unchecked. The CDR3 is made up of 18 amino acids. Per germline, CDR1 SGHTS and CDR2 YDEGEE. The CDR3 sequence is CASSLIFLRDRVTGELFF.

This sequence joins TRBV4-1 and TRBJ2-7; the D gene TCRdb calls, TRBD2, cannot be checked with no DNA. The CDR3 runs 17 residues. CDR1 and CDR2 (germline): MGHRA, YSYEKL. This chain's CDR3 is CASSQDFFAGFSYEQYF.

CDR3 sequence reads: CASSPSQGRDEKLFF. The chain links TRBV7-9 to TRBJ1-4. Germline CDR1 SEHNR, CDR2 FQNEAQ (reference sequence). The CDR3 covers 15 residues.

The gene calls are TRBV3-1 and TRBJ1-3; TCRdb's D call of TRBD1 is untestable without DNA. CDR3 length: 16 residues. Germline CDR1 LGHDT, CDR2 YNNKEL (reference sequence). CDR3 amino acids: CASSPDREGSGNTIYF.